Listed below are T cell receptor beta chains from one sample, sequenced in a study of blood T cell repertoires in COVID-19. Measured with immunoSEQ multiplex PCR; TCRdb has only the in-frame clones, and not every one. The table records some 370,000 clones, around 86% of them present only once. What was sequenced was PBMCs or T cells enriched from blood (not recorded which). The receptors here all came from a woman in her forties or fifties who had recovered from COVID-19. Each CDR3 is given with its conserved first and last residue. D genes are given only for firm matches. Rows may omit the clone size; those that give it use once, few, many or a size class.

-	-	TRBV6-5	TRBJ1-5	TGTGCCAGCAGGATAAGCGGGCAGCATAATCAGCCCCAGCATTTT	CASRISGQHNQPQHF
-	-	TRBV9	TRBJ2-2	TGTGCCAGCAGCCCCCGGGGGGCAGGGGCCGGGGAGCTGTTTTTT	CASSPRGAGAGELFF
-	once	TRBV30	TRBJ1-1	TGTGCCTGGAGCCAAGCCACTGAAGCTTTCTTT	CAWSQATEAFF
TRBD1	-	TRBV19	TRBJ1-3	TGTGCCAGTAGTATTCCGACAGGGATCGGAAACACCATATATTTT	CASSIPTGIGNTIYF
-	few	TRBV5-4	TRBJ1-2	TGTGCCAGCAGCCAACCCATTACGGGACAATCCTATGGCTACACCTTC	CASSQPITGQSYGYTF
TRBD2	-	TRBV11-2	TRBJ2-7	TGTGCCAGCAGCTTACTAGCGGGAGGGTACGAGCAGTACTTC	CASSLLAGGYEQYF
-	-	TRBV30	TRBJ1-5	TGTGCCTGGAGTTCAGGGTATAGCAATCAGCCCCAGCATTTT	CAWSSGYSNQPQHF
-	-	TRBV19	TRBJ1-1	TGTGCCAGTAGTGCAGCAGGGAACACTGAAGCTTTCTTT	CASSAAGNTEAFF
TRBD2	-	TRBV2	TRBJ2-7	TGTGCCAGCAGTGATAGCGGGAGGAGTTCCTACGAGCAGTACTTC	CASSDSGRSSYEQYF
TRBD1	-	TRBV2	TRBJ1-2	TGTGCCAGCAGCCCGGGACAGACCACTATTGGCTACACCTTC	CASSPGQTTIGYTF
-	-	TRBV5-1	TRBJ2-7	TGCGCCAGCAGCTTGCCCAGACAGTCGGGCTCCTACGAGCAGTACTTC	CASSLPRQSGSYEQYF
-	-	TRBV5-6	TRBJ2-3	TGTGCCAGCAGGCCGAGACTAGGAAGCACAGATACGCAGTATTTT	CASRPRLGSTDTQYF
TRBD1	-	TRBV6-2/TRBV6-3	TRBJ1-2	TGTGCCAGCAGCACACTGGGACAGTCGGATGGCTACACCTTC	CASSTLGQSDGYTF
TRBD1	few	TRBV5-1	TRBJ1-2	TGCGCCAGCACCCCGGAGGGGACAGGGACCTATGGCTACACCTTC	CASTPEGTGTYGYTF
-	few	TRBV4-3	TRBJ1-6	TGCGCCAGCAGCCAAGGGGCAGGGGCTTCACCCCTCCACTTT	CASSQGAGASPLHF
-	-	TRBV5-3	TRBJ2-7	TGTGCCAGAAGCTCAATTCCCGGGAGATACGAGCAGTACTTC	CARSSIPGRYEQYF
-	-	TRBV29-1	TRBJ1-2	TGCAGCGTCGCCCAGGGATACTATGGCTACACCTTC	CSVAQGYYGYTF
TRBD1	few	TRBV2	TRBJ1-4	TGTGCCAGCAGTGGAACCGGGACAGGGAATGAAAAACTGTTTTTT	CASSGTGTGNEKLFF
-	-	TRBV3-1/TRBV3-2	TRBJ1-2	TGTGCCAGCAGCCAAGATTTGGCAGGGAAAAGAGACTTC	CASSQDLAGKRDF
-	-	TRBV12-5	TRBJ2-5	TGTGCTAGTGGTTTGGTACCCGACAGGCAAGAGACCCAGTACTTC	CASGLVPDRQETQYF
-	-	TRBV30	TRBJ1-4	TGTGCCTGGAGTTACTACTCCTATGAAAAACTGTTTTTT	CAWSYYSYEKLFF
TRBD1	-	TRBV7-9	TRBJ1-4	TGTGCCAGCAGCTCGCCCCAGGGGGTGTGGGAAAAACTGTTTTTT	CASSSPQGVWEKLFF
-	-	TRBV6-2/TRBV6-3	TRBJ1-5	TGTGCCAGCAGTTACTCGGAGTACGGGAGGGGCAATCAGCCCCAGCATTTT	CASSYSEYGRGNQPQHF
-	-	TRBV29-1	TRBJ1-2	TGCAGCGTTGAAGGAGGTTGGAGGGGAGGAGGCTACACCTTC	CSVEGGWRGGGYTF
TRBD2	-	TRBV27	TRBJ2-1	TGTGCCAGCAGTCCCGGCACTAGCGGGCTCTACAATGAGCAGTTCTTC	CASSPGTSGLYNEQFF
-	few	TRBV20-1	TRBJ1-2	TGCAGTGCTAGTCGTGGGGAGAAGGCGGACTACACCTTC	CSASRGEKADYTF
TRBD1	-	TRBV27	TRBJ2-2	TGTGCCAGCAGGGCGACAGGGGGCGGATCGGCGACCGGGGAGCTGTTTTTT	CASRATGGGSATGELFF
TRBD1	-	TRBV5-6	TRBJ1-1	TGTGCCAGCAGCTTCGGTCCGGCGACAGGGGAGGCTTTCTTT	CASSFGPATGEAFF
-	-	TRBV5-4	TRBJ1-2	TGTGCCAGCAAAGGGGCTCTGGGTGGCTACACCTTC	CASKGALGGYTF
-	-	TRBV19	TRBJ1-4	TGTGCCAGTACAGGTCTGGGGGCTTCTAATGAAAAACTGTTTTTT	CASTGLGASNEKLFF
TRBD1	-	TRBV5-1	TRBJ2-2	TGCGCCAGCAGCGAAGGGACAGGGGCGAACACCGGGGAGCTGTTTTTT	CASSEGTGANTGELFF
TRBD1	few	TRBV7-3	TRBJ1-1	TGTGCCAGCAGCTTATCTCAGGGGGCCTTCACTGAAGCTTTCTTT	CASSLSQGAFTEAFF
-	-	TRBV3-1/TRBV3-2	TRBJ2-1	TGTGCCAGCAGCCAAGATCCTAGCGAATACAATGAGCAGTTCTTC	CASSQDPSEYNEQFF
-	-	TRBV5-1	TRBJ2-7	TGCGCCAGCAGCTCCCTATTGGGGAGCTCCTACGAGCAGTACTTC	CASSSLLGSSYEQYF
TRBD2	-	TRBV18	TRBJ2-1	TGTGCCAGCACCCCACTAGCGGTGAATTACAATGAGCAGTTCTTC	CASTPLAVNYNEQFF
TRBD1	-	TRBV15	TRBJ1-4	TGTGCCACCAGCAAAGAAAGGACAGGGGGTAATGAAAAACTGTTTTTT	CATSKERTGGNEKLFF
-	once	TRBV19	TRBJ2-2	TGTGCCAGTAGTCCAGGGTTCCCCGGGGAGCTGTTTTTT	CASSPGFPGELFF
-	-	TRBV12-3/TRBV12-4	TRBJ1-2	TGTGCCAGCAGTCTCCGACAGTATGGCTACACCTTC	CASSLRQYGYTF
TRBD1	-	TRBV2	TRBJ1-1	TGTGCCAGCAGTGAAAGGGGGCCAAACACTGAAGCTTTCTTT	CASSERGPNTEAFF
TRBD2	-	TRBV7-3	TRBJ2-2	TGTGCCAGCAGCCCGCCGGGGGGGAACACCGGGGAGCTGTTTTTT	CASSPPGGNTGELFF